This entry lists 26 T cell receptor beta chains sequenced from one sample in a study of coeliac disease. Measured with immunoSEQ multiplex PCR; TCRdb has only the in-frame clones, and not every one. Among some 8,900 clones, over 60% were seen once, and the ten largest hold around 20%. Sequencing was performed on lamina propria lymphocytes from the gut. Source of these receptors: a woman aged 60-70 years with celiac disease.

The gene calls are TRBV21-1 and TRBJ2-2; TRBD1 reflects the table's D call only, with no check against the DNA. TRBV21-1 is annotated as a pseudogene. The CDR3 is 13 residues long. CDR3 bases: TGTGCCAGCAGCCACATTTGGTCCGGGGAGCTGTTTTTT. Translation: CASSHIWSGELFF.

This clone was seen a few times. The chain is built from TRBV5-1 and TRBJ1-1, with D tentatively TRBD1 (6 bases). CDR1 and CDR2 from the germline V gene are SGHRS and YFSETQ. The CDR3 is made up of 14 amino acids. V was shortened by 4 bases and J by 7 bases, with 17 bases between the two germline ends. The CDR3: CASSARDTRSEAFF. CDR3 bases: TGCGCCAGCAGCGCCCGGGACACCAGGAGTGAAGCTTTCTTT.

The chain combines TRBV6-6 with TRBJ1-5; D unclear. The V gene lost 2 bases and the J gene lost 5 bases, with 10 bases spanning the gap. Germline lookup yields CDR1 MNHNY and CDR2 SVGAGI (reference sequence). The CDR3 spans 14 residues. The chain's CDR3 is CASSYGPYDQPQHF. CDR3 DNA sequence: TGTGCCAGCAGTTACGGGCCTTATGATCAGCCCCAGCATTTT.

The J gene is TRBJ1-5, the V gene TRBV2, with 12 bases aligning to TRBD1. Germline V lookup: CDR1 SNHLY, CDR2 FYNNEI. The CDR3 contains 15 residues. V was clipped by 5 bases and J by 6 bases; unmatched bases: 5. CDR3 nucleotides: TGTGCCAGCAGTCCGGGACAGGGGGCGAGTCAGCCCCAGCATTTT. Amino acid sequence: CASSPGQGASQPQHF.

CDR3 residues: CASSLLAGADTQYF. The CDR3 bases are TGCGCCAGCAGCTTGTTAGCGGGAGCAGATACGCAGTATTTT. This chain links TRBV5-1 with TRBJ2-3; 9 bases are shared with TRBD2. The germline V gene has CDR1 SGHRS and CDR2 YFSETQ. This CDR3 has 14 amino acids. The J segment lost 4 bases and the V segment lost 1 base, leaving 1 base of the junction unmatched.

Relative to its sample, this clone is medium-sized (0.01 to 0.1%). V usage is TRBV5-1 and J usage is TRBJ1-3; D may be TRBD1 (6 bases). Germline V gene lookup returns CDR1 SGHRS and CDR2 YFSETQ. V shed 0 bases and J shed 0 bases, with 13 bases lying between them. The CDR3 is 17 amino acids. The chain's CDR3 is CASSLAPGEASGNTIYF. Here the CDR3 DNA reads TGCGCCAGCAGCTTGGCCCCAGGGGAAGCCTCTGGAAACACCATATATTTT.

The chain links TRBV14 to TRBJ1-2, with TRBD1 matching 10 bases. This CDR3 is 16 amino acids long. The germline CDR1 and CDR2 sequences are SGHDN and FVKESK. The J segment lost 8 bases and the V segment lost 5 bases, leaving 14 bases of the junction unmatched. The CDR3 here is CASSLAYSGTGVGYTF. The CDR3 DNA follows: TGTGCCAGCAGCTTAGCTTATTCCGGGACAGGGGTCGGCTACACCTTC. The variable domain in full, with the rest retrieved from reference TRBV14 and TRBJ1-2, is EAGVTQFPSHSVIEKGQTVTLRCDPISGHDNLYWYRRVMGKEIKFLLHFVKESKQDESGMPNNRFLAERTGGTYSTLKVQPAELEDSGVYFCASSLAYSGTGVGYTFGSGTRLTVV.

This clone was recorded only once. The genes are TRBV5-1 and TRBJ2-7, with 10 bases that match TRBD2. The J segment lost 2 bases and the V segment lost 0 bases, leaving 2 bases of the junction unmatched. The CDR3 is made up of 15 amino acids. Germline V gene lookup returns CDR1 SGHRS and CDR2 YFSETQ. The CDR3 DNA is TGCGCCAGCAGCTTGGGTGGGACTAGCGCCTACGAGCAGTACTTC. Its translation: CASSLGGTSAYEQYF.

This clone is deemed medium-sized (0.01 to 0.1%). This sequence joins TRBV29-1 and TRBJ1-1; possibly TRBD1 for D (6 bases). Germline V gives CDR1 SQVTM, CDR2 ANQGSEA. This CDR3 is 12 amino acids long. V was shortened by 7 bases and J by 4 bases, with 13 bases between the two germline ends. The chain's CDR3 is CSALGQLTEAFF. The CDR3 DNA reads TGCAGCGCTCTAGGACAGCTCACTGAAGCTTTCTTT.

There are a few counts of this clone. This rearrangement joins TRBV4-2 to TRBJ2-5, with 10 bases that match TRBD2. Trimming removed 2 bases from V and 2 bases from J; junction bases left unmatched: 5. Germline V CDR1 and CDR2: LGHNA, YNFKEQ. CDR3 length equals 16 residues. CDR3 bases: TGTGCCAGCAGCCAAAAGCGGGGGGGCCGGCAAGAGACCCAGTACTTC. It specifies CASSQKRGGRQETQYF.

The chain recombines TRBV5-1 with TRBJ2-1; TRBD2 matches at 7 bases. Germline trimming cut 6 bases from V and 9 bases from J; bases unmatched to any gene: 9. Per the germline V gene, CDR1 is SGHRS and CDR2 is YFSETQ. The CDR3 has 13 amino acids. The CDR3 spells CASMREGGSEQFF. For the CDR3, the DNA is TGCGCCAGCATGAGGGAGGGAGGATCTGAGCAGTTCTTC.

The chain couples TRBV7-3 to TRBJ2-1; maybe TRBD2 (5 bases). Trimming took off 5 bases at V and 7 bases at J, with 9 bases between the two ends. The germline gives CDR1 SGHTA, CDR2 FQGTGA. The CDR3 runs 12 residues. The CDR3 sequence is CASSETTNEQFF. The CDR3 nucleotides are TGTGCCAGCAGCGAGACTACGAATGAGCAGTTCTTC.

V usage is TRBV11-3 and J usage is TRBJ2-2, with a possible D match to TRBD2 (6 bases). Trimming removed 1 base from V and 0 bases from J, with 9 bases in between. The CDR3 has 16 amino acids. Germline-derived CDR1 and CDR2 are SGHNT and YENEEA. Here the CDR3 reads CASSLGGNTNTGELFF. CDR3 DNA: TGTGCCAGCAGCTTAGGCGGGAATACGAACACCGGGGAGCTGTTTTTT.

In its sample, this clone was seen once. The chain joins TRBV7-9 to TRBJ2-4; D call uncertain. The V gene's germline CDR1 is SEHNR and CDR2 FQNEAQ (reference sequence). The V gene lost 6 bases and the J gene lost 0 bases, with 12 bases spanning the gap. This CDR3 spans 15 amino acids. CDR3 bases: TGTGCCAGCAGTCCCCGCGGATTAGCCAAAAACATTCAGTACTTC. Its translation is CASSPRGLAKNIQYF. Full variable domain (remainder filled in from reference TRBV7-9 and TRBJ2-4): DTGVSQNPRHKITKRGQNVTFRCDPISEHNRLYWYRQTLGQGPEFLTYFQNEAQLEKSRLLSDRFSAERPKGSFSTLEIQRTEQGDSAMYLCASSPRGLAKNIQYFGAGTRLSVL.

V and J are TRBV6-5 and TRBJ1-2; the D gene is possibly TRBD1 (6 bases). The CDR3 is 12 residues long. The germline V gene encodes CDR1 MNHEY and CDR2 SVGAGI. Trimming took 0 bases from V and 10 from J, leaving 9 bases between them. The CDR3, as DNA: TGTGCCAGCAGTTACTCGGACAGAGCCTACACCTTC. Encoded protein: CASSYSDRAYTF.

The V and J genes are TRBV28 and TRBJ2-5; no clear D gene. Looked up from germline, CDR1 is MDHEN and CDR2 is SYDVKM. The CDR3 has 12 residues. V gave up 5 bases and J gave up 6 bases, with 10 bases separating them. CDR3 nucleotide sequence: TGTGCCAGCAGTGGTCTAAGCAAGACCCAGTACTTC. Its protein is CASSGLSKTQYF.

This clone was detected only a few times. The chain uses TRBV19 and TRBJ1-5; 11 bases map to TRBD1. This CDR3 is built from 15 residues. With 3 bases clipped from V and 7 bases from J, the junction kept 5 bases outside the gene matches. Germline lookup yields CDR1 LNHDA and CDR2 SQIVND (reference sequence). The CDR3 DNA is TGTGCCAGTAGTATTGGGACAGGGGGTAGGCAGCCCCAGCATTTT. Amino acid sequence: CASSIGTGGRQPQHF.

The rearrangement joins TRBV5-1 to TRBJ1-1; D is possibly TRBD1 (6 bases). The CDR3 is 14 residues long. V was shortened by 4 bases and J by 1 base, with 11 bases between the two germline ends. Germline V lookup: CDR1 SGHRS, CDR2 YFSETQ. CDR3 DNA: TGCGCCAGCAGCCCACGGACAGCGAACACTGAAGCTTTCTTT. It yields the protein CASSPRTANTEAFF.

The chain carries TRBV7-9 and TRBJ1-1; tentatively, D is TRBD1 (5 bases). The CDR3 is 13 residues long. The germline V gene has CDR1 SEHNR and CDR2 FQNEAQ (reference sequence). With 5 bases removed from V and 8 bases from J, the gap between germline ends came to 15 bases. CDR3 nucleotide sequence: TGTGCCAGCAGCACTTGGACATTTTCGGAAGCTTTCTTT. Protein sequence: CASSTWTFSEAFF. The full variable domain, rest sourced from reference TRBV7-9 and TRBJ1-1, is DTGVSQNPRHKITKRGQNVTFRCDPISEHNRLYWYRQTLGQGPEFLTYFQNEAQLEKSRLLSDRFSAERPKGSFSTLEIQRTEQGDSAMYLCASSTWTFSEAFFGQGTRLTVV.

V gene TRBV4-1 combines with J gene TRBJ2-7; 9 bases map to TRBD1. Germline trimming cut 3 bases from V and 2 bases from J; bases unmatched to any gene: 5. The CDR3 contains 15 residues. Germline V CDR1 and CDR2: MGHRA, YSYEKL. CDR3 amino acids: CASSHTGQGPYEQYF. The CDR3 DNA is TGCGCCAGCAGCCACACGGGACAGGGACCCTACGAGCAGTACTTC.

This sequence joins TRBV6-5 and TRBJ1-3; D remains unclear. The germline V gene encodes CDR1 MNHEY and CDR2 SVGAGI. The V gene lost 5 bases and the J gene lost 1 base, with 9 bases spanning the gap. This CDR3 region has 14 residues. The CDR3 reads CASSGWTSGNTIYF. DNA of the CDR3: TGTGCCAGCAGTGGATGGACTTCTGGAAACACCATATATTTT.

CDR3 loop: CAISKTGDRQPQHF. The CDR3 nucleotides read TGTGCCATCAGTAAGACAGGGGACAGGCAGCCCCAGCATTTT. V and J are TRBV10-3 and TRBJ1-5, with 8 bases aligning to TRBD1. The V gene end was trimmed by 5 bases and the J gene end by 7 bases; junction bases not matched to a gene: 7. CDR1 is ENHRY and CDR2 is SYGVKD in the germline V gene. The CDR3 runs to 14 residues.

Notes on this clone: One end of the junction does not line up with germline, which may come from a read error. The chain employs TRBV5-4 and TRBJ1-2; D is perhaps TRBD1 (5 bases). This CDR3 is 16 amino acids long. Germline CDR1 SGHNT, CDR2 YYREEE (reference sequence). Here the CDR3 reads CASSPPSGRANSGYTF. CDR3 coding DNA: TGTGCCAGCAGCCCCCCCTCGGGCAGGGCAAACTCTGGCTACACCTTC.

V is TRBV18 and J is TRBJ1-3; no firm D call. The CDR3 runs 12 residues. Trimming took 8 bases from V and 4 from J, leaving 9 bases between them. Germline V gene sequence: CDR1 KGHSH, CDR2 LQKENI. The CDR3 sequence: CASTRAGNTIYF. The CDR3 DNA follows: TGTGCCAGCACCCGAGCCGGAAACACCATATATTTT. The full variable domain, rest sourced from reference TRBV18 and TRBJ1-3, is NAGVMQNPRHLVRRRGQEARLRCSPMKGHSHVYWYRQLPEEGLKFMVYLQKENIIDESGMPKERFSAEFPKEGPSILRIQQVVRGDSAAYFCASTRAGNTIYFGEGSWLTVV.

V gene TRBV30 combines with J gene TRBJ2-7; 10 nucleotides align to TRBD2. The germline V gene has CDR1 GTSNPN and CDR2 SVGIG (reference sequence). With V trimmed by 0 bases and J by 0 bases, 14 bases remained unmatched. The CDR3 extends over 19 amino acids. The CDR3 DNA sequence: TGTGCCTGGAGTGTTACGAGCGGGAGGGCCAAAGCCAGCTCCTACGAGCAGTACTTC. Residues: CAWSVTSGRAKASSYEQYF.

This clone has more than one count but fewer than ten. The CDR3 region is CASSLAGDRPQHF. The CDR3 DNA sequence: TGCGCCAGCAGCTTGGCGGGGGATCGACCCCAGCATTTT. The J gene is TRBJ1-5, the V gene TRBV5-1; D is perhaps TRBD1 (5 bases). This CDR3 has 13 amino acids. V was shortened by 0 bases and J by 10 bases, with 11 bases between the two germline ends. CDR1 is SGHRS and CDR2 is YFSETQ in the germline V gene.